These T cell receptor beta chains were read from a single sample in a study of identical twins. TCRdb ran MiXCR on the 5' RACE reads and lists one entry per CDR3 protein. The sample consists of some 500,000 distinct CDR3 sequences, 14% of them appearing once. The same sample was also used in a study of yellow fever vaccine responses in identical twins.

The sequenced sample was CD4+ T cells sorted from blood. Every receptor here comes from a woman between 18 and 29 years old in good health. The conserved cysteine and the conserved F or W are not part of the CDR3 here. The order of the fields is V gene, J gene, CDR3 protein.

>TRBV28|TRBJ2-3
ASNPGQGLLTDTQY
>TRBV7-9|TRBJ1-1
ASSLAPARWAF
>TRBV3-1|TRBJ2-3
ASSFSGATDTQY
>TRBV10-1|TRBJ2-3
ASSRSERTDTQY
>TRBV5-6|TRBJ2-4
ASSLEGWGPKNIQY
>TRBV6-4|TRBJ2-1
ASSVEARVGEQF
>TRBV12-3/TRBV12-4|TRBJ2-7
ASRKQGTVTYEQY
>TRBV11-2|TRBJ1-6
ASSLERNSPLH
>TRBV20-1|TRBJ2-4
SAPGQGIGDIQY
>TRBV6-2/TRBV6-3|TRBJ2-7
ASANDGTYEQY
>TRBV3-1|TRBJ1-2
ASSPQGGSLYGYT